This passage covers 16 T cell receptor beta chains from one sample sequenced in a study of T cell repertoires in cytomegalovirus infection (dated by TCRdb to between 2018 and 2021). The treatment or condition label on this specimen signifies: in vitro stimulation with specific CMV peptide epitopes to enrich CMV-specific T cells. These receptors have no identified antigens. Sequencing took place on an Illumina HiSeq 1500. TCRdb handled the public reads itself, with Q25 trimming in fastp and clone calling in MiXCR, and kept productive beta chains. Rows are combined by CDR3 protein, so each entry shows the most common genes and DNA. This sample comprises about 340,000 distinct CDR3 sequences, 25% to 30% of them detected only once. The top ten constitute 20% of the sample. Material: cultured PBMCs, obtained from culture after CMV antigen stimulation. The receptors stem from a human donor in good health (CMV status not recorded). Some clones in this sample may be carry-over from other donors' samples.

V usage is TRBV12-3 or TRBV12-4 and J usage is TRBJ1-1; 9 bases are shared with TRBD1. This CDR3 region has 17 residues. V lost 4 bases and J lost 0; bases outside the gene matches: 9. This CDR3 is CASSSFRGQGMNTEAFF. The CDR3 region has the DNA TGTGCCAGCAGTTCGTTCCGTGGACAGGGGATGAACACTGAAGCTTTCTTT.

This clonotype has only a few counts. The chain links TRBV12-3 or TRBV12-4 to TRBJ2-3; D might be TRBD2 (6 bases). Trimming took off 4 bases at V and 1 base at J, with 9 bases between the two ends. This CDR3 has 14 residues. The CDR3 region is CASSWGGGTDTQYF. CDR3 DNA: TGTGCCAGCAGTTGGGGCGGGGGCACAGATACGCAGTATTTT.

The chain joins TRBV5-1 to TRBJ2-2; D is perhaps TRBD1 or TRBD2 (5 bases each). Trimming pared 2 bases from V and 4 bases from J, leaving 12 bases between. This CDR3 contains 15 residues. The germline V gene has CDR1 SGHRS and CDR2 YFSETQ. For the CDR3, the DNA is TGCGCCAGCAGCTTCGGGACCGAGGGCACCGGGGAGCTGTTTTTT. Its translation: CASSFGTEGTGELFF.

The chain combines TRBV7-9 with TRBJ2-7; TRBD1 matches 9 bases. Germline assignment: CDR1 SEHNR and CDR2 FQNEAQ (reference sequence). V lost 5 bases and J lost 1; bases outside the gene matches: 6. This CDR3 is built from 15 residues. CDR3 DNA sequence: TGTGCCAGCAGCGCCGGACAGGGGAAGTCCTACGAGCAGTACTTC. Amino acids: CASSAGQGKSYEQYF.

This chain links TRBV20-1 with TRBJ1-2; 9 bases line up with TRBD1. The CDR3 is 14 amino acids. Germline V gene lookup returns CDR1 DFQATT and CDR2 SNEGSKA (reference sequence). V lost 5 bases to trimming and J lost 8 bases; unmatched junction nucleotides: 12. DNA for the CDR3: TGCAGTGCTGGAAAACAGGGGGCCGACGGGGGCTACACCTTC. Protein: CSAGKQGADGGYTF.

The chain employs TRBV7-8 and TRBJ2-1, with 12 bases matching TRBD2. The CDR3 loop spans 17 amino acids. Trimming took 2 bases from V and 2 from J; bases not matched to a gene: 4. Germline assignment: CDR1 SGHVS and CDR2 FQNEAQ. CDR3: CASSLRTSGVTYNEQFF. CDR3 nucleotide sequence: TGTGCCAGCAGCTTAAGGACTAGCGGGGTTACCTACAATGAGCAGTTCTTC.

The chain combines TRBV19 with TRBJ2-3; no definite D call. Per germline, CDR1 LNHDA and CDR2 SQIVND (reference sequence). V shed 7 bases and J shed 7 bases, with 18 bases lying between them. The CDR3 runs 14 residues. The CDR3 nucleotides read TGTGCCAGTACCCGCACACTGCAGGAGAATACGCAGTATTTT. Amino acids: CASTRTLQENTQYF.

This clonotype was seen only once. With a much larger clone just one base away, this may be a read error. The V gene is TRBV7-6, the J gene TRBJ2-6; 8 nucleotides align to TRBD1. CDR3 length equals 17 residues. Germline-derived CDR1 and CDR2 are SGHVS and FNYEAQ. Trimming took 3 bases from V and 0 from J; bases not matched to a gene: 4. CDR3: CASSLGTGNSGANVLTF. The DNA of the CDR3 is TGTGCCAGCAGCTTGGGGACAGGCAACTCTGGGGCCAACGTCCTGACTTTC.

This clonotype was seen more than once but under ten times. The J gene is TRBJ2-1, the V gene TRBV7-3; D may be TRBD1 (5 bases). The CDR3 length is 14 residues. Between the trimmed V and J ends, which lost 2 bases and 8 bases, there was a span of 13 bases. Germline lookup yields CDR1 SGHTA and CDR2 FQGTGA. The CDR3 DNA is TGTGCCAGCAGCTTAGAACAGGCTGTGGATGAGCAGTTCTTC. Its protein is CASSLEQAVDEQFF.

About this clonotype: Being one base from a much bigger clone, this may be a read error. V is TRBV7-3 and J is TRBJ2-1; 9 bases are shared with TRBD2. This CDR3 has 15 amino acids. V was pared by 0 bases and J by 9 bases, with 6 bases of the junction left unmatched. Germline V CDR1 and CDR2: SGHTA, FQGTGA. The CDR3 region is CASSLTAGGRTEQFF. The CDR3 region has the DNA TGTGCCAGCAGCTTAACGGCGGGGGGGCGTACTGAGCAGTTCTTC.

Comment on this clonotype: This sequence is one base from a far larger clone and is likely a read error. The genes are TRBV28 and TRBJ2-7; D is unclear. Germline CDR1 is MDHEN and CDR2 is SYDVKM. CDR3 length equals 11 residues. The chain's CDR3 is CASGLGYEQYF. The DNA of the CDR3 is TGTGCCAGCGGTTTAGGCTACGAGCAGTACTTC.

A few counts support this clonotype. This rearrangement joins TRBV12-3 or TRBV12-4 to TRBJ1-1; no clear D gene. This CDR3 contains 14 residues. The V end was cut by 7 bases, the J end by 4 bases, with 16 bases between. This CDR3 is CASTLRTRGTEAFF. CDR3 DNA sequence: TGTGCCAGCACCCTGAGAACTCGGGGCACTGAAGCTTTCTTT.

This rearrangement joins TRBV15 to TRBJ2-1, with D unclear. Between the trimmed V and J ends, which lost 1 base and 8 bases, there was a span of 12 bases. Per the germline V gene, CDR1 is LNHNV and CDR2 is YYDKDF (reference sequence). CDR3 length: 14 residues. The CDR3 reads CATSRVGSGDEQFF. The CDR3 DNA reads TGTGCCACCAGCAGAGTAGGTAGTGGCGATGAGCAGTTCTTC.

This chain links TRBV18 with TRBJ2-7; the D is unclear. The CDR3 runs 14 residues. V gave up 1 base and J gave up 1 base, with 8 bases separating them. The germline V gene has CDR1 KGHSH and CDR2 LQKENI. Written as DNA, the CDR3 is TGTGCCAGCTCACCACTCCGGTTTTCCTACGAGCAGTACTTC. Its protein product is CASSPLRFSYEQYF.

CDR3 region: CASSLGTRYEQYF. DNA for the CDR3: TGTGCCAGCAGCTTAGGAACCCGCTACGAGCAGTACTTC. The J gene is TRBJ2-7, the V gene TRBV7-9; D gene unclear. V was shortened by 1 base and J by 3 bases, with 7 bases between the two germline ends. The CDR3 is made up of 13 amino acids. The germline V gene encodes CDR1 SEHNR and CDR2 FQNEAQ (reference sequence).

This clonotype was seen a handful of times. The chain's CDR3 is CASRLTAHQPQHF. CDR3 DNA: TGTGCCAGCAGGTTAACAGCCCATCAGCCCCAGCATTTT. The chain carries TRBV28 and TRBJ1-5; D gene unclear. V lost 6 bases and J lost 5, with 11 bases in between. CDR1 and CDR2 from the germline V gene are MDHEN and SYDVKM. This CDR3 has 13 residues.